The clone carrying this T cell receptor (beta chain) came up many times. The antigen is undetermined. Noted time point: patch test 2, 6 weeks after DPC sensitization. The treatment was: therapeutic diphenylcyclopropenone sensitization with weekly scalp DPC. The sample comes from a study of human T cells and chemical hapten exposure. Notes on the study in general: Versus controls, significantly more large CDR3 similarity clusters arose from expanded TCRs. Those TCRs sitting above 1 in 1000 frequency stayed the same with DPC sensitization.

The V gene end was trimmed by 2 bases and the J gene end by 5 bases; junction bases not matched to a gene: 3. The CDR3 runs to 14 residues. Germline CDR1 is MGHRA and CDR2 is YSYEKL. Each CDR3 protein is one row after TCRdb ran MiXCR on the RACE reads. The sample lists about 140,000 distinct CDR3 sequences; over 9.5% were seen once. The source was whole blood, collected in connection with sensitization to the hapten diphenylcyclopropenone (DPC). The origin of this receptor is a woman aged 50 to 60 with alopecia areata. Some clones in this sample may be carry-over from other donors' samples. The chain carries TRBV4-1 and TRBJ2-1; 7 nucleotides line up with TRBD1. The CDR3, as DNA: TGCGCCAGCAGCCAACCCGACAGGGACAATGAGCAGTTCTTC. It is translated as CASSQPDRDNEQFF.